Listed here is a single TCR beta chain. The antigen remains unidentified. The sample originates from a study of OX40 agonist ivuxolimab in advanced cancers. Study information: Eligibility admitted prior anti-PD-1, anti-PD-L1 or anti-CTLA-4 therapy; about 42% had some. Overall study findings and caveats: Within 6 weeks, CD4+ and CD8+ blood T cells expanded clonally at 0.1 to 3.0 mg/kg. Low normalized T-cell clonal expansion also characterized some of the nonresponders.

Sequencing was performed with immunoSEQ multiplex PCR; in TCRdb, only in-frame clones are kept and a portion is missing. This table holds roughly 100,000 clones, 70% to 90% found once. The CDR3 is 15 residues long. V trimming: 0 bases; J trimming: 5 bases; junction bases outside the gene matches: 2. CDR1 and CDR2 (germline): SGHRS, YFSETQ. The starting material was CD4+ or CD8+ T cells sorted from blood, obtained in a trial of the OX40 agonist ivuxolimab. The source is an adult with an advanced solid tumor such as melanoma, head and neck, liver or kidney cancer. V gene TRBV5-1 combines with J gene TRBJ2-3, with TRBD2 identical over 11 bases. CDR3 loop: CASSLGGLAGDTQYF. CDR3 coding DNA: TGCGCCAGCAGCTTGGGAGGACTAGCGGGAGATACGCAGTATTTT.